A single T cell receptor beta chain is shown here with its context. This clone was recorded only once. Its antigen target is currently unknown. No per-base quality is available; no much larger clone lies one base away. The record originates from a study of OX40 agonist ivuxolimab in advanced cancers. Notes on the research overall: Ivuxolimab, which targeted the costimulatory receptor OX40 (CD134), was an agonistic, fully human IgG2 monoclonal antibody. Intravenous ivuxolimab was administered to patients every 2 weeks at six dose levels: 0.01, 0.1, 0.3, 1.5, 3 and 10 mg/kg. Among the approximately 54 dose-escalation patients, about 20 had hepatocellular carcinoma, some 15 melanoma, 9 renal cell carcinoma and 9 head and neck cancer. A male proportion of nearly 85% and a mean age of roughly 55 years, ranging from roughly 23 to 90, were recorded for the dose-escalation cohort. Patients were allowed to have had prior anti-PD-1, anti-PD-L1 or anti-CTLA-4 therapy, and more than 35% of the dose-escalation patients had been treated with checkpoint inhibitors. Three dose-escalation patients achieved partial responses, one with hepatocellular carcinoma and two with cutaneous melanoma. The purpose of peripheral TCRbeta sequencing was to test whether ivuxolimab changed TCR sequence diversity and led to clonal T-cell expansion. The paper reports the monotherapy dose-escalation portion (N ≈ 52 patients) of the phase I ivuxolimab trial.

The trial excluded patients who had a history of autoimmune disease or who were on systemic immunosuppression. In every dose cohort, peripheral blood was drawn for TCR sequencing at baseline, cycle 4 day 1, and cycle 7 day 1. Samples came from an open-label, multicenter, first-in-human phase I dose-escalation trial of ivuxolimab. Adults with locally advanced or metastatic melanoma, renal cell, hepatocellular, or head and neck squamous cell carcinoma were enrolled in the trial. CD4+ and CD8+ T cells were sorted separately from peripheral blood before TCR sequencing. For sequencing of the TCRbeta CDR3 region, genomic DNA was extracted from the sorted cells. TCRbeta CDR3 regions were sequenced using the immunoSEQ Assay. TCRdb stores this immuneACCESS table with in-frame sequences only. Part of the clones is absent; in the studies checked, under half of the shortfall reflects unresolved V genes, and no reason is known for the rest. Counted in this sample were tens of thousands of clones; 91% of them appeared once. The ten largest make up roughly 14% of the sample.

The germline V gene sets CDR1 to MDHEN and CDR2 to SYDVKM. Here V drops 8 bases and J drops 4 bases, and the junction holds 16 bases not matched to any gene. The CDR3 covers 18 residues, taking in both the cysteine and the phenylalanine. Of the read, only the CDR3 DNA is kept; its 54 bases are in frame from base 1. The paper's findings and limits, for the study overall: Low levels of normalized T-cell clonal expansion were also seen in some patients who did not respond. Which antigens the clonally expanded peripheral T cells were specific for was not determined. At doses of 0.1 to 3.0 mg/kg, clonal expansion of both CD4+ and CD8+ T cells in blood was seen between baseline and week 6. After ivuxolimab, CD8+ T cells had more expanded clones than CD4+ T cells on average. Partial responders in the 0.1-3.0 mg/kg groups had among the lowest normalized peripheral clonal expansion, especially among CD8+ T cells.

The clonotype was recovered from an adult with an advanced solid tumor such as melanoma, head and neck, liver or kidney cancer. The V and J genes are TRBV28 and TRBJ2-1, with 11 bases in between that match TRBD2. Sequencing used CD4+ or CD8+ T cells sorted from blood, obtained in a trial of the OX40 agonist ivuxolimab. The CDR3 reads CASVGTSGPLTVYNEQFF. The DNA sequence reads TGTGCCAGCGTAGGGACTAGCGGCCCCCTAACGGTATACAATGAGCAGTTCTTC.